A single T cell receptor beta chain is shown here with its context. Authors' processing steps: Reference gene primer amplification gave nucleated cell count estimates. Here immunoSEQ multiplex PCR was the method, and the copy in TCRdb shows in-frame clones only, minus some. The D gene and trimming were derived from the DNA, and the V and J assignments and clone size from that table. This sample has 350,000 to 450,000 clones, with more than 75% found just once. Germline loops: CDR1 MNHEY, CDR2 SMNVEV (reference sequence). The CDR3 has 17 amino acids. Deletions cut 1 base from V and 1 base from J, with 14 bases between. This entry belongs to a study of blood T cell repertoires in COVID-19. Study-level background: From the United States, Italy and Spain came samples of acute and convalescent COVID-19. PBMCs, B-cell-depleted T cells, or T cells provided the cDNA or gDNA that made up the material.

Sequences were obtained from peripheral blood. This clonotype was obtained from a human donor in a cohort sampled during active COVID-19. The chain employs TRBV27 and TRBJ2-1; a weak D match, TRBD2 (6 bases). The chain's CDR3 is CASSLWSSVLSYNEQFF. In nucleotides, the CDR3 is TGTGCCAGCAGTTTATGGTCTAGCGTCTTGTCCTACAATGAGCAGTTCTTC.